These 24 T cell receptor beta chains originate from one sample sequenced in a study of cytomegalovirus exposure and HLA in healthy donors. Use of 60 Vbeta and 13 Jbeta primers characterized the PCR. TCRdb keeps only in-frame clones here, not all; method: immunoSEQ multiplex PCR. The sample holds roughly 140,000 clones, roughly 79% seen once. The sequenced sample was PBMCs. These receptors all stem from a woman aged 25-40 years in good health and CMV-seronegative.

The CDR3 coding sequence is TGTGCCAGCAGCCCAAGGGGGCTAGAGGGCTACACCTTC. It translates to CASSPRGLEGYTF. The chain links TRBV6-5 to TRBJ1-2; 7 nucleotides line up with TRBD1. The CDR3 contains 13 residues. The germline CDR1 and CDR2 sequences are MNHEY and SVGAGI. V lost 6 bases to trimming and J lost 8 bases; unmatched junction nucleotides: 9.

The chain uses TRBV5-6 and TRBJ2-4, with D perhaps TRBD1 (6 bases). Trimming cost V 0 bases and J 3 bases, with 10 bases left between them. Germline V gene sequence: CDR1 SGHDT, CDR2 YYEEEE. The CDR3 is 15 residues long. The CDR3 spells CASSLAEGVKNIQYF. CDR3 bases: TGTGCCAGCAGCTTGGCCGAGGGGGTCAAAAACATTCAGTACTTC.

The table lists this clone with a few counts. The chain links TRBV19 to TRBJ1-1; TRBD1 matches 7 bases. The CDR3 loop spans 15 amino acids. The V segment lost 8 bases and the J segment 5 bases; nucleotides outside the gene matches: 14. CDR1 and CDR2 (germline): LNHDA, SQIVND (reference sequence). CDR3 loop: CASEGPTGAGTEAFF. DNA of the CDR3: TGTGCCAGTGAGGGACCCACAGGGGCGGGTACTGAAGCTTTCTTT.

The genes are TRBV28 and TRBJ1-1, with 7 bases that match TRBD1. CDR1 and CDR2 (germline): MDHEN, SYDVKM. J lost 1 base, V lost 6 bases, and 8 bases had no gene match. The CDR3 runs to 15 residues. As DNA, the CDR3 is TGTGCCAGCAGCCCAGGACAGGATCGGAACACTGAAGCTTTCTTT. Protein product: CASSPGQDRNTEAFF.

The chain combines TRBV27 with TRBJ1-1; a possible D gene is TRBD1 (6 bases). V lost 5 bases and J 6 bases, leaving 19 bases between the germline ends. In germline, CDR1 is MNHEY, CDR2 SMNVEV (reference sequence). This CDR3 is 15 amino acids long. DNA for the CDR3: TGTGCCAGCAGTATTTCCGGAGGGGGGGCGGCTGAAGCTTTCTTT. Its protein is CASSISGGGAAEAFF.

This clone occurred a few times. The V call is TRBV4-3, the J call TRBJ2-5; D is possibly TRBD2 (6 bases). This CDR3 is built from 19 residues. CDR1 and CDR2 (germline): LGHNA, YSLEER. Trimming removed 1 base from V and 9 bases from J, with 30 bases in between. In DNA, the CDR3 is TGCGCCAGCAGCCAAGGGATAGGACTAATGGAGGGGTACCTATTCCCCCAGTACTTC. Translating it yields CASSQGIGLMEGYLFPQYF.

V and J are TRBV5-4 and TRBJ1-3, with D possibly being TRBD1 (6 bases). V was trimmed by 2 bases and J by 0 bases, leaving 9 bases between them. Looked up from germline, CDR1 is SGHNT and CDR2 is YYREEE (reference sequence). The CDR3 covers 15 residues. In nucleotides, the CDR3 is TGTGCCAGCAGCTTTACAGGGAACTCTGGAAACACCATATATTTT. Amino acid sequence: CASSFTGNSGNTIYF.

V gene TRBV15 combines with J gene TRBJ1-2; D gene unclear. The CDR3 is 17 amino acids. Between the trimmed V and J ends, which lost 0 bases and 4 bases, there was a span of 18 bases. Per the germline V gene, CDR1 is LNHNV and CDR2 is YYDKDF (reference sequence). In nucleotides, the CDR3 is TGTGCCACCAGCAGAGATCCGAAAGGACGGGAGATCTATGGCTACACCTTC. Encoded protein: CATSRDPKGREIYGYTF.

This chain links TRBV4-3 with TRBJ1-1; 12 bases match TRBD1. V dropped 4 bases and J dropped 4; count of bases not matched to a gene: 7. CDR1 is LGHNA and CDR2 is YSLEER in the germline V gene. This CDR3 region has 16 residues. DNA of the CDR3: TGCGCCAGCAGCCCAGACGGGACAGGGGGCAGCACTGAAGCTTTCTTT. Amino acids: CASSPDGTGGSTEAFF.

This clone was recorded once. The chain uses TRBV5-8 and TRBJ2-5; 15 nucleotides line up with TRBD2. This CDR3 is built from 18 residues. Losses at the gene ends were 4 bases for V and 5 bases for J; bases not matched to a gene: 12. From germline, CDR1 is SGHTS and CDR2 YDEGEE. CDR3: CASSRGLAGGPPGETQYF. CDR3 DNA: TGTGCCAGCAGCAGGGGACTAGCGGGGGGCCCTCCAGGGGAGACCCAGTACTTC.

The chain is built from TRBV18 and TRBJ2-7, with 8 nucleotides matching TRBD1. CDR1 is KGHSH and CDR2 is LQKENI in the germline V gene. V shed 3 bases, J shed 3 bases, and the junction held 4 bases outside the gene matches. The CDR3 loop spans 14 amino acids. CDR3 amino acids: CASSPRTGSYEQYF. For the CDR3, the DNA is TGTGCCAGCTCACCCCGGACAGGGAGCTACGAGCAGTACTTC.

V is TRBV4-2 and J is TRBJ1-6, with a weak D call TRBD1 (5 bases). V lost 1 base, J lost 9 bases, and 7 bases lay in between. Germline CDR1 and CDR2: LGHNA and YNFKEQ. The CDR3 extends over 13 amino acids. The CDR3 region has the DNA TGTGCCAGCAGCCAAGGGGGCACTTCACCCCTCCACTTT. It yields the protein CASSQGGTSPLHF.

This sequence joins TRBV6-1 and TRBJ1-1, with TRBD1 identical over 7 bases. The junction had 6 bases not matched to a gene; V was cut back by 5 bases and J by 6 bases. The CDR3 totals 13 residues. Germline V gene sequence: CDR1 MNHNS, CDR2 SASEGT. The CDR3 loop is CASSPGGRAEAFF. CDR3 DNA: TGTGCCAGCAGTCCAGGGGGAAGGGCTGAAGCTTTCTTT.

V and J are TRBV27 and TRBJ1-1; D possibly corresponds to TRBD1 (5 bases). Between the trimmed V and J ends, which lost 2 bases and 6 bases, there was a span of 10 bases. In germline, CDR1 is MNHEY, CDR2 SMNVEV (reference sequence). This CDR3 region has 13 residues. The CDR3 spells CASSLRGGAEAFF. The CDR3 nucleotides are TGTGCCAGCAGTTTACGGGGGGGGGCTGAAGCTTTCTTT.

V gene TRBV2 combines with J gene TRBJ1-5; D might be TRBD1 (5 bases). The ends were cut back, 6 bases at V and 4 bases at J, with 16 bases in the middle. The CDR3 contains 15 residues. Germline CDR1 SNHLY, CDR2 FYNNEI. The CDR3 bases are TGTGCCAGCAGCCAACAGGCCCTTGTTAATCAGCCCCAGCATTTT. Translating it yields CASSQQALVNQPQHF.

In this sample, this clone turned up once. The chain combines TRBV2 with TRBJ1-2; D is uncertain. Trimming took 6 bases from V and 8 from J, leaving 25 bases between them. The CDR3 length is 16 residues. Germline assignment: CDR1 SNHLY and CDR2 FYNNEI. The CDR3: CASRETEGSYAAGYTF. In nucleotides, the CDR3 is TGTGCCAGCAGAGAAACCGAGGGCAGCTATGCGGCGGGCTACACCTTC.

The chain has TRBV29-1 and TRBJ2-1; perhaps TRBD2 as D (6 bases). Germline assignment: CDR1 SQVTM and CDR2 ANQGSEA. The CDR3 runs to 12 residues. V dropped 4 bases and J dropped 9 bases, with 13 bases sitting between them. The CDR3 loop reads CSVATSAFEQFF. CDR3 DNA: TGCAGCGTTGCGACTAGTGCTTTTGAGCAGTTCTTC.

This clone occurred once. V is TRBV27 and J is TRBJ2-7, with D perhaps TRBD1 (6 bases). With 3 bases removed from V and 7 bases from J, the gap between germline ends came to 19 bases. In germline, CDR1 is MNHEY, CDR2 SMNVEV (reference sequence). The CDR3 has 15 amino acids. The chain's CDR3 is CASSFRSQGIREQYF. CDR3 bases: TGTGCCAGCAGTTTCCGTTCACAGGGAATTCGGGAGCAGTACTTC.

This clone was observed a single time. The rearrangement uses TRBV2 and TRBJ1-5, with 9 bases lining up with TRBD1. The germline CDR1 and CDR2 sequences are SNHLY and FYNNEI. The CDR3 contains 15 residues. V shed 7 bases, J shed 4 bases, and the junction held 8 bases outside the gene matches. CDR3 sequence (DNA): TGTGCCAGCAAGCGAAGACAGGGGGTGAATCAGCCCCAGCATTTT. Translation gives CASKRRQGVNQPQHF.

The chain carries TRBV28 and TRBJ1-4, with 7 bases fitting TRBD1. V lost 4 bases, J lost 7 bases, and 6 bases stayed unmatched. Germline CDR1 reads MDHEN; CDR2 reads SYDVKM. The length of the CDR3 is 14 residues. This CDR3 is CASSSGGTGEKLFF. The CDR3 DNA follows: TGTGCCAGCAGTTCAGGGGGTACGGGTGAAAAACTGTTTTTT.

This clone came up once. The V gene is TRBV7-3, the J gene TRBJ1-1, with a tentative D call TRBD1 (6 bases). Per the germline V gene, CDR1 is SGHTA and CDR2 is FQGTGA. Trimming cost V 2 bases and J 4 bases, with 14 bases left between them. The CDR3 covers 15 residues. The CDR3 sequence: CASSLGGGALTEAFF. CDR3 DNA sequence: TGTGCCAGCAGCTTAGGAGGGGGGGCGCTCACTGAAGCTTTCTTT. The complete variable domain, with remaining parts taken from reference TRBV7-3 and TRBJ1-1, reads GAGVSQTPSNKVTEKGKYVELRCDPISGHTALYWYRQSLGQGPEFLIYFQGTGAADDSGLPNDRFFAVRPEGSVSTLKIQRTERGDSAVYLCASSLGGGALTEAFFGQGTRLTVV.

CDR3 sequence: CASSIGGVAEAFF. For the CDR3, the DNA is TGTGCCAGTAGTATAGGAGGAGTCGCTGAAGCTTTCTTT. The chain is built from TRBV19 and TRBJ1-1; D call uncertain. V lost 1 base to trimming and J lost 6 bases, with 9 bases between them. Germline V gives CDR1 LNHDA, CDR2 SQIVND (reference sequence). CDR3 length equals 13 residues.

This chain connects TRBV6-5 to TRBJ2-2; 7 nucleotides align to TRBD2. CDR3 length: 14 amino acids. Germline V gene lookup returns CDR1 MNHEY and CDR2 SVGAGI. The V gene end was trimmed by 6 bases and the J gene end by 0 bases; junction bases not matched to a gene: 1. The CDR3 coding sequence is TGTGCCAGCAGGGGAGGGACGAACACCGGGGAGCTGTTTTTT. Translating it yields CASRGGTNTGELFF.

The CDR3 region has the DNA TGTGCCAGTACCCCAGACGGGTCCTATGGCTACACCTTC. Amino acids: CASTPDGSYGYTF. The chain carries TRBV19 and TRBJ1-2; the D is unclear. Germline-derived CDR1 and CDR2 are LNHDA and SQIVND (reference sequence). This CDR3 spans 13 amino acids. Trimming cost V 7 bases and J 4 bases, with 13 bases left between them.